Below, 8 T cell receptor beta chains from the same sample are listed, as sequenced in a study of human T cells and chemical hapten exposure. TCRdb reprocessed the RACE reads via MiXCR and lists one record per CDR3 protein. The sample records 300,000 to 400,000 distinct CDR3 sequences, 5% to 6.5% being singletons. Time point here: pre-sensitization, week 0. As for treatment: therapeutic diphenylcyclopropenone sensitization with weekly scalp DPC. Sample: whole blood, taken in connection with sensitization to the hapten diphenylcyclopropenone (DPC). Receptors were obtained from a woman aged 45-59 years with alopecia areata. Some clones in this sample may be carry-over from other donors' samples.

This clonotype was picked up a small number of times. This rearrangement joins TRBV29-1 to TRBJ2-5; 7 bases line up with TRBD1. CDR1 and CDR2 (germline): SQVTM, ANQGSEA. Trimming took 4 bases from V and 1 from J; bases not matched to a gene: 6. This CDR3 has 14 residues. CDR3 residues: CSVGRDRTQETQYF. CDR3 DNA: TGCAGCGTTGGTCGGGACAGAACCCAAGAGACCCAGTACTTC.

This clonotype appeared many times. This chain links TRBV7-9 with TRBJ2-5; D ambiguous. The V end lost 3 bases, the J end lost 2 bases, and 7 bases lay between the germline ends. This CDR3 contains 13 residues. Germline CDR1 is SEHNR and CDR2 is FQNEAQ (reference sequence). The CDR3 region has the DNA TGTGCCAGCAGCTTTTGGCAGCAAGAGACCCAGTACTTC. Protein product: CASSFWQQETQYF.

The table lists this clonotype with many counts. The chain employs TRBV7-2 and TRBJ2-3; D could derive from TRBD1 or TRBD2 (5 bases each). V was cut by 2 bases and J by 2 bases, with 20 bases left in between. This CDR3 contains 18 residues. Germline V gene data show CDR1 as SGHTA and CDR2 as FQGNSA. CDR3 sequence (DNA): TGTGCCAGCAGCTTACCGACAGCGAGAAGGGAGTCCACAGATACGCAGTATTTT. This codes for CASSLPTARRESTDTQYF.

This clonotype has ten or more counts. The J gene is TRBJ1-5, the V gene TRBV28, with 10 bases matching TRBD1. From germline, CDR1 is MDHEN and CDR2 SYDVKM. V shed 5 bases, J shed 7 bases, and the junction held 5 bases outside the gene matches. The CDR3 runs to 14 residues. The CDR3 is CASSSGQGGQPQHF. The CDR3 DNA reads TGTGCCAGCAGTAGTGGACAGGGGGGCCAGCCCCAGCATTTT. Full variable domain (rest looked up from reference TRBV28 and TRBJ1-5): DVKVTQSSRYLVKRTGEKVFLECVQDMDHENMFWYRQDPGLGLRLIYFSYDVKMKEKGDIPEGYSVSREKKERFSLILESASTNQTSMYLCASSSGQGGQPQHFGDGTRLSIL.

This clonotype was seen at least ten times. The chain couples TRBV12-3 or TRBV12-4 to TRBJ1-1; 9 positions match TRBD1. J gave up 1 base and V 6 bases, and 3 bases lay outside the gene matches. CDR3 length: 14 residues. CDR3 nucleotides: TGTGCCAGCAGCTGGGACAGGGCGAACACTGAAGCTTTCTTT. It translates to CASSWDRANTEAFF.

This clonotype came up many times. The CDR3 nucleotides read TGTGCCAGCAGTCCAGGACAGGCAGTCACAGATACGCAGTATTTT. Its translation is CASSPGQAVTDTQYF. The chain employs TRBV6-2 or TRBV6-3 and TRBJ2-3, with 7 bases lining up with TRBD1. The length of the CDR3 is 15 residues. Germline CDR1 reads MNHEY; CDR2 reads SVGEGT. Trimming took 5 bases from V and 2 from J; bases not matched to a gene: 7.

This clonotype was found many times. The CDR3 DNA reads as TGTGCCAGCCAAACAGGGGCCGACACTGAAGCTTTCTTT. As protein: CASQTGADTEAFF. V and J are TRBV28 and TRBJ1-1, with 7 bases lining up with TRBD1. V dropped 8 bases and J dropped 3; count of bases not matched to a gene: 6. The CDR3 is made up of 13 amino acids. The germline V gene encodes CDR1 MDHEN and CDR2 SYDVKM. The variable domain in full, completed from reference TRBV28 and TRBJ1-1, reads DVKVTQSSRYLVKRTGEKVFLECVQDMDHENMFWYRQDPGLGLRLIYFSYDVKMKEKGDIPEGYSVSREKKERFSLILESASTNQTSMYLCASQTGADTEAFFGQGTRLTVV.

This clonotype was counted many times. The V call is TRBV2, the J call TRBJ1-2; D remains ambiguous. The CDR3 spans 12 residues. From germline, CDR1 is SNHLY and CDR2 FYNNEI. Trimming took 3 bases from V and 1 from J, leaving 3 bases between them. CDR3 sequence: CASSDGNYGYTF. The CDR3 DNA sequence: TGTGCCAGCAGTGATGGTAACTATGGCTACACCTTC.